The 10 T cell receptor beta chains given below trace back to one sample, sequenced in a study of response to subunit inactivated influenza vaccine. TCRdb processed the RT-PCR reads anew with MiXCR; each CDR3 protein has one entry. This sample yields hundreds of thousands of distinct CDR3 sequences, of which around 13% are seen a single time; 10% to 15% belongs to the top ten. The sequencing here drew on PBMCs from blood, taken roughly 45 days after vaccination. The receptors were sampled from a man aged 45-65 years who received an inactivated influenza vaccine.

This clonotype was recorded many times. The V call is TRBV4-3, the J call TRBJ2-1; weak D call: TRBD1 (7 bases). V lost 4 bases, J lost 5 bases, and 12 bases lay in between. Germline assignment: CDR1 LGHNA and CDR2 YSLEER. The CDR3 loop spans 14 amino acids. The CDR3 loop is CASSRAGGNNEQFF. The DNA of the CDR3 is TGCGCCAGCAGCCGAGCAGGGGGGAACAATGAGCAGTTCTTC.

J is TRBJ2-7 and V is TRBV27; 12 bases line up with TRBD2. This CDR3 has 13 amino acids. Germline lookup yields CDR1 MNHEY and CDR2 SMNVEV (reference sequence). V trimming: 11 bases; J trimming: 2 bases; junction bases outside the gene matches: 4. CDR3 DNA sequence: TGTGCCGTAACTAGCGGGGGGACCTACGAGCAGTACTTC. Translating gives CAVTSGGTYEQYF.

The sample holds a few counts of this clonotype. V and J are TRBV4-2 and TRBJ2-3, with TRBD2 matching over 9 bases. From germline, CDR1 is LGHNA and CDR2 YNFKEQ. Unmatched junction bases numbered 7, after V lost 0 bases and J lost 3 bases. CDR3 length: 17 amino acids. CDR3 DNA sequence: TGTGCCAGCAGCCAAGATTCGGCTAGCGGGGTGACAGATACGCAGTATTTT. Translated: CASSQDSASGVTDTQYF.

This clonotype was observed many times. This chain's CDR3 is CASSTSGGPSEQFF. DNA for the CDR3: TGTGCCAGCTCGACTAGCGGAGGTCCCAGTGAGCAGTTCTTC. The J gene is TRBJ2-1, the V gene TRBV27; 9 bases agree with TRBD2. V gave up 8 bases and J gave up 9 bases; unmatched junction bases: 11. The germline V gene has CDR1 MNHEY and CDR2 SMNVEV (reference sequence). CDR3 size: 14 residues.

This clonotype was recorded once. The chain links TRBV10-3 to TRBJ2-7; D not resolved. V gave up 8 bases and J gave up 4 bases, with 18 bases separating them. This CDR3 has 14 residues. The germline V gene has CDR1 ENHRY and CDR2 SYGVKD. In DNA form, the CDR3 reads TGTGCCATCGGAACCCCTGAGGTTGGGTACGAGCAGTACTTC. It codes for CAIGTPEVGYEQYF.

This clonotype turned up a few times. This chain connects TRBV7-2 to TRBJ2-3, with 7 bases lining up with TRBD1. Germline CDR1 reads SGHTA; CDR2 reads FQGNSA. V shed 5 bases and J 1 base; nucleotides not matched to a gene: 9. This CDR3 comprises 16 residues. CDR3 nucleotides: TGTGCCAGCAGCCCGCGGACAGGTTCCCGCACAGATACGCAGTATTTT. It is translated as CASSPRTGSRTDTQYF.

This clonotype was seen a handful of times. This rearrangement joins TRBV5-1 to TRBJ2-2; D gene uncertain. The CDR3 runs 16 residues. CDR1 and CDR2 (germline): SGHRS, YFSETQ. V was clipped by 4 bases and J by 0 bases, with 13 bases between them. CDR3 in amino acids: CASSRIHFANTGELFF. In DNA, the CDR3 is TGCGCCAGCAGCCGTATCCATTTTGCGAACACCGGGGAGCTGTTTTTT.

This clonotype was counted a few times. V gene TRBV5-4 combines with J gene TRBJ1-1; D gene ambiguous. Germline assignment: CDR1 SGHNT and CDR2 YYREEE (reference sequence). There are 18 residues in the CDR3. Trimming left V 5 bases short and J 1 base short, with 24 bases between. CDR3: CASSYLVRPRRTNTEAFF. In DNA, the CDR3 is TGTGCCAGCAGTTACTTAGTCCGGCCCCGTAGAACGAACACTGAAGCTTTCTTT.

With regard to this clonotype: A much larger clone is a single base away; this may be a read error. The CDR3 does not close with the conserved phenylalanine or tryptophan, likely indicating a read error. V and J are TRBV4-3 and TRBJ1-1; no definite D call. This CDR3 region has 13 residues. V shed 0 bases and J shed 8 bases, with 10 bases lying between them. Germline V lookup: CDR1 LGHNA, CDR2 YSLEER. The CDR3 DNA sequence: TGCGCCAGCAGCCAAGATATAGCAGGAGAAGCTTTCTTG. Its translation is CASSQDIAGEAFL.

This clonotype is a singleton in its sample. The chain recombines TRBV3-1 with TRBJ1-1; D not certain. V was shortened by 2 bases and J by 3 bases, with 13 bases between the two germline ends. CDR1 LGHDT and CDR2 YNNKEL come from the germline V gene (reference sequence). The CDR3 spans 15 residues. The CDR3 coding sequence is TGTGCCAGCAGCCAATTGCGGACTTCTCACACTGAAGCTTTCTTT. Translating gives CASSQLRTSHTEAFF.